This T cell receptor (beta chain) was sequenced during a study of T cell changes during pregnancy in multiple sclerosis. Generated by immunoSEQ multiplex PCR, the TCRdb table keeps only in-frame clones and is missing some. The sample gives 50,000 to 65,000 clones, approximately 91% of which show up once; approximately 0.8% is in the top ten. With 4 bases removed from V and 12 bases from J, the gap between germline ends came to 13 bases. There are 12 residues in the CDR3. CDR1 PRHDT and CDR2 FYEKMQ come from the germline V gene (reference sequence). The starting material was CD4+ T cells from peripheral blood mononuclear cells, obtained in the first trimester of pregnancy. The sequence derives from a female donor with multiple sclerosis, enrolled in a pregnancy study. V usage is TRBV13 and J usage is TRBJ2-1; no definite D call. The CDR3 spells CASSYPFQAQFF. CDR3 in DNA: TGTGCCAGCAGCTACCCCTTCCAGGCGCAGTTCTTC.